These T cell receptor beta chains were read from a single sample in a study of blood T cell repertoires in COVID-19. Some clones are missing from TCRdb's copy, which holds only in-frame ones; the method was immunoSEQ multiplex PCR. The sample lists about 160,000 clones, around four fifths seen once, with more than 7% in the top ten. The specimen was peripheral blood. These receptor sequences come from an elderly woman with active or convalescent COVID-19. CDR3s include the opening cysteine and the closing phenylalanine or tryptophan. D genes are given only for firm matches. Clone size is shown for a subset of rows, as once, few, many or a class of expanded clone.

clone size: -
V gene: TRBV7-2
D gene: TRBD2
J gene: TRBJ2-5
CDR3 protein: CASSLVWGGETQYF
CDR3 DNA: TGTGCCAGCAGCCTGGTTTGGGGGGGGGAGACCCAGTACTTC

clone size: -
V gene: TRBV5-1
D gene: -
J gene: TRBJ1-1
CDR3 protein: CASSRGTEAFF
CDR3 DNA: TGCGCCAGCAGCAGGGGGACTGAAGCTTTCTTT

clone size: -
V gene: TRBV5-1
D gene: TRBD1
J gene: TRBJ1-1
CDR3 protein: CASSWGQGGGTEAFF
CDR3 DNA: TGCGCCAGCAGCTGGGGCCAGGGGGGAGGAACTGAAGCTTTCTTT

clone size: -
V gene: TRBV4-3
D gene: TRBD1
J gene: TRBJ2-7
CDR3 protein: CASSQTWTGSYEQYF
CDR3 DNA: TGCGCCAGCAGCCAAACCTGGACAGGGTCCTACGAGCAGTACTTC

clone size: -
V gene: TRBV5-1
D gene: TRBD2
J gene: TRBJ2-3
CDR3 protein: CASSRGGQSDTQYF
CDR3 DNA: TGCGCCAGCAGCCGGGGGGGCCAATCAGATACGCAGTATTTT

clone size: -
V gene: TRBV6-2/TRBV6-3
D gene: -
J gene: TRBJ1-1
CDR3 protein: CASSYREMEPNTEAFF
CDR3 DNA: TGTGCCAGCAGTTACAGGGAGATGGAGCCGAACACTGAAGCTTTCTTT

clone size: once
V gene: TRBV11-2
D gene: TRBD1
J gene: TRBJ2-7
CDR3 protein: CASSPGTGGTYEQYF
CDR3 DNA: TGTGCCAGCAGCCCGGGGACAGGGGGTACCTACGAGCAGTACTTC

clone size: -
V gene: TRBV7-2
D gene: -
J gene: TRBJ1-6
CDR3 protein: CASSLGGSDNSPLHF
CDR3 DNA: TGTGCCAGCAGCTTAGGAGGTTCTGATAATTCACCCCTCCACTTT

clone size: few
V gene: TRBV15
D gene: TRBD2
J gene: TRBJ2-3
CDR3 protein: CATSSRTSGGADTQYF
CDR3 DNA: TGTGCCACCAGCAGTCGGACTAGCGGGGGGGCGGATACGCAGTATTTT

clone size: -
V gene: TRBV18
D gene: TRBD1
J gene: TRBJ1-2
CDR3 protein: CASSPIEGAEFGYTF
CDR3 DNA: TGTGCCAGCTCACCGATTGAGGGGGCGGAGTTTGGCTACACCTTC

clone size: -
V gene: TRBV29-1
D gene: -
J gene: TRBJ1-2
CDR3 protein: CSVPNVRGGYGYTF
CDR3 DNA: TGCAGCGTGCCCAATGTACGGGGGGGCTATGGCTACACCTTC

clone size: -
V gene: TRBV12-5
D gene: TRBD1
J gene: TRBJ1-5
CDR3 protein: CASASAGGIGNQPQHF
CDR3 DNA: TGTGCTAGTGCCTCCGCAGGGGGGATAGGCAATCAGCCCCAGCATTTT

clone size: -
V gene: TRBV7-2
D gene: -
J gene: TRBJ2-3
CDR3 protein: CASSLGPGGVDTQYF
CDR3 DNA: TGTGCCAGCAGCTTAGGGCCGGGGGGCGTAGATACGCAGTATTTT

clone size: -
V gene: TRBV5-6
D gene: TRBD2
J gene: TRBJ2-2
CDR3 protein: CASSSSGNTGELFF
CDR3 DNA: TGTGCCAGCAGCTCTAGCGGGAACACCGGGGAGCTGTTTTTT

clone size: -
V gene: TRBV5-6
D gene: TRBD1
J gene: TRBJ2-7
CDR3 protein: CASSYAPGGSYEQYF
CDR3 DNA: TGTGCCAGCAGCTATGCCCCAGGGGGCTCCTACGAGCAGTACTTC

clone size: -
V gene: TRBV9
D gene: -
J gene: TRBJ1-6
CDR3 protein: CASSGGGGSYNSPLHF
CDR3 DNA: TGTGCCAGCAGCGGGGGAGGGGGCTCCTATAATTCACCCCTCCACTTT

clone size: -
V gene: TRBV6-1
D gene: -
J gene: TRBJ2-5
CDR3 protein: CASSEDPRTGRTQYF
CDR3 DNA: TGTGCCAGCAGTGAAGACCCTCGGACCGGGAGAACCCAGTACTTC